The TCR beta chain under discussion was sequenced for a study of identical twins. Findings and limits, study-wide: The more abundant beta clonotypes in cord blood had fewer insertions, and memory repertoires did not show this.

This clonotype was picked up a small number of times. The antigen remains unidentified. CDR1 and CDR2 from the germline V gene are SEHNR and FQNEAQ (reference sequence). CDR3 length: 14 residues. Trimming removed 4 bases from V and 5 bases from J, with 15 bases in between. MiXCR, applied by TCRdb to the 5' RACE reads, yields one record per CDR3 protein. The sample carries about 470,000 distinct CDR3 sequences, 20% to 25% recorded once. These same data were also listed under a study on T cells expressing NK-cell markers. From that study: Underlying the TCR beta repertoires were sorted CD3+CD56+NKG2C+, CD3+CD56+NKG2C- and CD3+CD56-NKG2C+ T cells. One of eight sequenced donors was HCMV-seronegative; the other seven were seropositive. Sorting was restricted to alpha-beta TCR T cells by an anti-gamma-delta TCR antibody in several experiments.

The specimen sequenced was CD4+ T cells sorted from blood. V and J are TRBV7-9 and TRBJ2-7; D is possibly TRBD1 (5 bases). This receptor was identified in a woman under 30 in good health. The CDR3 DNA is TGTGCCAGCAGCTCGCAAGGGGCACTGAACGAGCAGTACTTC. This sequence encodes CASSSQGALNEQYF.